The rows below give T cell receptor beta chains drawn from one sample of a study of blood T cell repertoires in COVID-19. This table comes from immunoSEQ multiplex PCR, and its TCRdb copy is limited to in-frame clones, with some not included. The sample carries roughly 40,000 clones, 80% to 90% recorded once. Sequencing used peripheral blood. The source is a man aged 35 to 55 with active COVID-19. CDR3s include the opening cysteine and the closing phenylalanine or tryptophan. Each record gives: J gene, D gene, V gene, clone size, CDR3 protein, CDR3 DNA. D genes are given only for firm matches. Some rows have no size entry. The others give once, few or many, or a class for an expanded clone.

TRBJ2-1,TRBD2,TRBV24-1,-,CATRDPGLKNEQFF,TGTGCCACCAGGGATCCGGGACTAAAAAATGAGCAGTTCTTC
TRBJ2-2,-,TRBV3-1/TRBV3-2,-,CASSQDIPGTNTGELFF,TGTGCCAGCAGCCAAGACATACCAGGGACGAACACCGGGGAGCTGTTTTTT
TRBJ1-2,-,TRBV28,-,CASSSGGAIYYGYTF,TGTGCCAGCAGTTCGGGGGGGGCAATATACTATGGCTACACCTTC
TRBJ1-2,-,TRBV30,-,CAYSGGINYGYTF,TGTGCCTATTCCGGGGGGATCAACTATGGCTACACCTTC
TRBJ1-1,-,TRBV28,once,CASSLQANMNTEAFF,TGTGCCAGCAGTTTACAGGCTAACATGAACACTGAAGCTTTCTTT
TRBJ2-3,TRBD2,TRBV9,-,CASSGTSGRIRSTDTQYF,TGTGCCAGCAGCGGTACTAGCGGGAGGATCCGTAGCACAGATACGCAGTATTTT
TRBJ1-1,TRBD1,TRBV9,-,CASSSGGTDTEAFF,TGTGCCAGCAGCTCAGGGGGTACGGACACTGAAGCTTTCTTT
TRBJ1-2,-,TRBV24-1,-,CATSDQTYGYTF,TGTGCCACCAGTGACCAGACATATGGCTACACCTTC
TRBJ2-7,TRBD2,TRBV24-1,-,CATSVPGGAEQYF,TGTGCCACCAGTGTCCCCGGGGGGGCCGAGCAGTACTTC
TRBJ2-1,TRBD2,TRBV28,-,CASSDLAGIYNEQFF,TGTGCCAGCAGCGACCTAGCGGGGATCTACAATGAGCAGTTCTTC
TRBJ2-1,TRBD2,TRBV9,-,CASNRGSSYNEQFF,TGTGCCAGCAACCGCGGGAGCTCCTACAATGAGCAGTTCTTC
TRBJ1-1,-,TRBV14,-,CASSQLRGGAGTEAFF,TGTGCCAGCAGCCAACTAAGGGGGGGCGCGGGAACTGAAGCTTTCTTT
TRBJ2-1,TRBD2,TRBV28,-,CASSLWTSRTYNEQFF,TGTGCCAGCAGTTTATGGACTAGCAGGACCTACAATGAGCAGTTCTTC
TRBJ2-1,TRBD2,TRBV27,-,CASSSWTSGATNEQFF,TGTGCCAGCAGTTCCTGGACTAGCGGGGCCACGAATGAGCAGTTCTTC
TRBJ2-7,TRBD2,TRBV6-1,-,CASSDRTSGFYEQYF,TGTGCCAGCAGTGACCGGACTAGCGGATTCTACGAGCAGTACTTC
TRBJ2-1,TRBD2,TRBV18,-,CASSRGGSGPLGNEQFF,TGTGCCAGCTCCCGGGGGGGGAGCGGCCCTTTGGGCAATGAGCAGTTCTTC
TRBJ1-4,-,TRBV9,-,CASSVVPDEKLFF,TGTGCCAGCAGCGTAGTGCCAGATGAAAAACTGTTTTTT
TRBJ2-3,TRBD2,TRBV15,-,CATNLLAGRTDTQYF,TGTGCCACCAACCTCCTAGCGGGGCGCACAGATACGCAGTATTTT
TRBJ1-6,TRBD1,TRBV5-1,-,CASSLLTGESPLHF,TGCGCCAGCAGCTTACTTACAGGGGAGTCACCCCTCCACTTT
TRBJ2-7,-,TRBV2,-,CASSVEGAAGGEQYF,TGTGCCAGCAGTGTAGAAGGCGCGGCAGGGGGGGAGCAGTACTTC
TRBJ1-2,TRBD1,TRBV4-2,-,CASSQVLGTGENYGYTF,TGTGCCAGCAGCCAAGTCCTAGGGACAGGAGAAAACTATGGCTACACCTTC
TRBJ1-3,-,TRBV6-1,-,CASSETARGNTIYF,TGTGCCAGCAGTGAGACAGCAAGAGGAAACACCATATATTTT
TRBJ2-5,-,TRBV7-3,once,CASSRSGKETQYF,TGTGCCAGCAGCCGTAGCGGTAAAGAGACCCAGTACTTC
TRBJ1-5,-,TRBV28,-,CASSFKNLNQPQHF,TGTGCCAGCAGTTTCAAAAACCTAAATCAGCCCCAGCATTTT
TRBJ2-7,TRBD2,TRBV9,-,CASSALAGGRYDEQYF,TGTGCCAGCAGCGCCCTAGCGGGAGGCCGGTATGACGAGCAGTACTTC
TRBJ2-1,TRBD2,TRBV15,-,CATSSRLLADSYNEQFF,TGTGCCACCAGCTCCCGGCTCCTAGCGGATTCCTACAATGAGCAGTTCTTC
TRBJ2-7,TRBD2,TRBV19,-,CATAGASGSYEQYF,TGTGCCACAGCGGGGGCTAGCGGGTCATACGAGCAGTACTTC
TRBJ2-7,TRBD2,TRBV6-2/TRBV6-3,once,CASSYPISGKTYEQYF,TGTGCCAGCAGTTACCCAATTAGCGGGAAGACCTACGAGCAGTACTTC
TRBJ2-5,TRBD2,TRBV4-2,-,CASSQGTSGQETQYF,TGTGCCAGCAGCCAAGGGACTAGCGGCCAAGAGACCCAGTACTTC
TRBJ2-4,-,TRBV11-2,-,CASSLDWTNSAKNIQYF,TGTGCCAGCAGCTTAGATTGGACAAATAGCGCCAAAAACATTCAGTACTTC
TRBJ2-7,TRBD2,TRBV7-9,-,CASSLWGGDSYEQYF,TGTGCCAGCAGCTTATGGGGAGGGGACTCGTACGAGCAGTACTTC
TRBJ1-5,-,TRBV19,-,CASSIVAGSLGNQPQHF,TGTGCCAGTAGTATAGTTGCGGGCAGCCTCGGCAATCAGCCCCAGCATTTT
TRBJ1-5,-,TRBV7-9,-,CASGEAGNNQPQHF,TGTGCCAGCGGAGAGGCCGGTAACAATCAGCCCCAGCATTTT
TRBJ1-2,TRBD1,TRBV19,-,CASRPDRGNIYGYTF,TGTGCCAGTAGGCCGGACAGGGGTAATATCTATGGCTACACCTTC
TRBJ2-1,TRBD2,TRBV5-5,-,CASSHRLAGESSDEQFF,TGTGCCAGCAGCCACCGACTAGCGGGAGAATCGAGCGATGAGCAGTTCTTC
TRBJ2-1,TRBD1,TRBV28,-,CASIFSGTGRAGSYNEQFF,TGTGCCAGCATCTTTTCCGGGACAGGGAGGGCAGGGTCCTACAATGAGCAGTTCTTC
TRBJ2-5,-,TRBV19,-,CASSIGERETQYF,TGTGCCAGTAGTATCGGGGAGAGGGAGACCCAGTACTTC
TRBJ2-3,TRBD2,TRBV7-9,few,CASSPGLAGATDTQYF,TGTGCCAGCAGCCCAGGACTAGCGGGAGCCACAGATACGCAGTATTTT
TRBJ2-7,TRBD1,TRBV11-2,-,CASRRTGGYEQYF,TGTGCCAGCAGGCGGACAGGGGGCTACGAGCAGTACTTC
TRBJ1-1,TRBD1,TRBV7-9,-,CASSLRLRGRRDTEAFF,TGTGCCAGCAGCTTAAGGTTGAGGGGGCGCCGGGACACTGAAGCTTTCTTT
TRBJ2-3,-,TRBV30,-,CAWSVGGGTDTQYF,TGTGCCTGGAGTGTAGGCGGGGGCACAGATACGCAGTATTTT